The 31 T cell receptor beta chains listed next were all sequenced from one sample in a study of identical twins (dated by TCRdb to about 2016). The library was prepared using 5' RACE. Reads for this sample came from an Illumina HiSeq 2000. In-frame beta chains were kept once TCRdb had trimmed the public reads at Q25 with fastp and called clones with MiXCR. Every distinct CDR3 protein forms one entry, paired with its most common genes and DNA. The sample includes hundreds of thousands of distinct CDR3 sequences, with 10% to 15% observed a single time. The top ten clonotypes cover around 1.5% of the sample. These same data were also listed under a study on yellow fever vaccine responses in identical twins.

The sample was PBMCs. These receptors all come from a woman under 30 in good health.

This clonotype occurred a few times. V and J are TRBV7-9 and TRBJ2-2; D is uncertain. With 5 bases removed from V and 2 bases from J, the gap between germline ends came to 18 bases. Germline V lookup: CDR1 SEHNR, CDR2 FQNEAQ (reference sequence). The CDR3 runs to 17 residues. CDR3 DNA sequence: TGTGCCAGCAGCCCCGCTAGGACCACGTCTAACACCGGGGAGCTGTTTTTT. Its protein is CASSPARTTSNTGELFF.

Here the CDR3 reads CARILAAPGMETQYF. The CDR3 DNA reads as TGTGCCAGGATACTAGCGGCCCCGGGAATGGAGACCCAGTACTTC. The chain uses TRBV19 and TRBJ2-5; TRBD2 matches at 8 bases. Germline assignment: CDR1 LNHDA and CDR2 SQIVND (reference sequence). This CDR3 is 15 amino acids long. Germline trimming cut 9 bases from V and 5 bases from J; bases unmatched to any gene: 14.

The chain joins TRBV18 to TRBJ2-7, with 7 bases lining up with TRBD2. This CDR3 comprises 13 residues. Germline assignment: CDR1 KGHSH and CDR2 LQKENI. V gave up 4 bases and J gave up 2 bases; unmatched junction bases: 2. CDR3 in amino acids: CASSLLAAYEQYF. The CDR3 coding sequence is TGTGCCAGCTCACTTCTAGCGGCCTACGAGCAGTACTTC.

Ten or more counts support this clonotype. The rearrangement links TRBV5-1 to TRBJ1-1; D possibly corresponds to TRBD1 (5 bases). V lost 5 bases, J lost 4 bases, and 9 bases lay in between. This CDR3 spans 12 amino acids. CDR1 SGHRS and CDR2 YFSETQ come from the germline V gene. The CDR3 DNA reads as TGCGCCAGCAGGGAGGGGAGCACTGAAGCTTTCTTT. Amino acid sequence: CASREGSTEAFF.

This clonotype has more than one count but fewer than ten. The chain recombines TRBV15 with TRBJ1-2, with D maybe TRBD1 (5 bases). Germline assignment: CDR1 LNHNV and CDR2 YYDKDF (reference sequence). This CDR3 has 13 amino acids. With 8 bases removed from V and 3 bases from J, the gap between germline ends came to 13 bases. CDR3 sequence reads: CATSVQGDYGYTF. For the CDR3, the DNA is TGTGCCACCTCTGTGCAGGGAGACTATGGCTACACCTTC. Full variable domain (remainder filled in from reference TRBV15 and TRBJ1-2): DAMVIQNPRYQVTQFGKPVTLSCSQTLNHNVMYWYQQKSSQAPKLLFHYYDKDFNNEADTPDNFQSRRPNTSFCFLDIRSPGLGDTAMYLCATSVQGDYGYTFGSGTRLTVV.

The rearrangement uses TRBV6-5 and TRBJ2-1; TRBD1 aligns across 9 bases. Per the germline V gene, CDR1 is MNHEY and CDR2 is SVGAGI. V shed 0 bases, J shed 1 base, and the junction held 4 bases outside the gene matches. CDR3 length equals 17 residues. The CDR3 DNA reads TGTGCCAGCAGTTACTCGGCACAGGGGGCTTCCTACAATGAGCAGTTCTTC. It translates to CASSYSAQGASYNEQFF.

This clonotype has a handful of counts. This chain joins TRBV7-9 and TRBJ1-1, with TRBD1 matching over 7 bases. Per the germline V gene, CDR1 is SEHNR and CDR2 is FQNEAQ (reference sequence). J was trimmed by 1 base and V by 5 bases; bases with no gene match: 13. This CDR3 has 17 residues. The CDR3 coding sequence is TGTGCCAGCAGCCTCCAACCAGGGGGGGCCAGGAACACTGAAGCTTTCTTT. Protein: CASSLQPGGARNTEAFF.

This clonotype was observed a handful of times. The chain couples TRBV11-2 to TRBJ1-6, with D uncertain. V lost 1 base and J 6 bases, leaving 13 bases between the germline ends. This CDR3 is 16 amino acids long. CDR1 and CDR2 from the germline V gene are SGHAT and FQNNGV. Here the CDR3 reads CASSLGGFRPNSPLHF. Written as DNA, the CDR3 is TGTGCCAGCAGCTTAGGGGGTTTTCGGCCTAATTCACCCCTCCACTTT.

This clonotype occurred a few times. The chain has TRBV4-1 and TRBJ2-1, with a tentative D call TRBD2 (7 bases). Trimming pared 0 bases from V and 6 bases from J, leaving 12 bases between. CDR1 MGHRA and CDR2 YSYEKL come from the germline V gene. CDR3 length equals 15 residues. The CDR3 nucleotides are TGCGCCAGCAGCCAAGATTGGGGGGGGCCCAATGAGCAGTTCTTC. It yields the protein CASSQDWGGPNEQFF.

This clonotype was counted many times. The chain carries TRBV10-3 and TRBJ2-7, with D perhaps matching TRBD1 (6 bases). V dropped 6 bases and J dropped 6 bases, with 12 bases sitting between them. The CDR3 runs 12 residues. Germline V CDR1 and CDR2: ENHRY, SYGVKD. DNA of the CDR3: TGTGCCATCAGCCGGGACAATTTCGAGCAGTACGTC. This encodes CAISRDNFEQYV.

This chain links TRBV18 with TRBJ1-4; D unclear. The CDR3 is 14 residues long. V lost 3 bases, J lost 6 bases, and 11 bases lay in between. CDR1 and CDR2 from the germline V gene are KGHSH and LQKENI. CDR3 bases: TGTGCCAGCTCACCCGGAGCAGTCTATGAAAAACTGTTTTTT. Translating it yields CASSPGAVYEKLFF.

The chain is built from TRBV20-1 and TRBJ2-5; 11 nucleotides match TRBD2. The CDR3 consists of 15 residues. V lost 0 bases to trimming and J lost 5 bases; unmatched junction nucleotides: 5. Germline CDR1 reads DFQATT; CDR2 reads SNEGSKA (reference sequence). The CDR3 DNA follows: TGCAGTGCTAGAGATTTAGCGGGAGGGCCTGAGACCCAGTACTTC. Encoded protein: CSARDLAGGPETQYF.

V and J are TRBV7-9 and TRBJ2-1; TRBD2 aligns across 7 bases. V trimming: 5 bases; J trimming: 8 bases; junction bases outside the gene matches: 9. Germline loops: CDR1 SEHNR, CDR2 FQNEAQ (reference sequence). This CDR3 contains 14 residues. CDR3 DNA sequence: TGTGCCAGCAGCCCTCGGACTAGGATCGATGAGCAGTTCTTC. It is translated as CASSPRTRIDEQFF.

This clonotype was observed many times. V is TRBV12-3 or TRBV12-4 and J is TRBJ2-2, with 9 bases that match TRBD1. Trimming at V came to 4 bases and at J to 4 bases, leaving 4 bases not matched to a gene. This CDR3 spans 15 amino acids. CDR3 loop: CASSSGTGSTGELFF. DNA for the CDR3: TGTGCCAGCAGTTCCGGGACAGGGAGCACCGGGGAGCTGTTTTTT.

The V call is TRBV12-3 or TRBV12-4, the J call TRBJ1-2; 7 bases agree with TRBD1. V was clipped by 3 bases and J by 0 bases; unmatched bases: 7. CDR3 length: 16 amino acids. CDR3 bases: TGTGCCAGCAGTTTGACAGGGTCGGCGGCTAACTATGGCTACACCTTC. Its translation: CASSLTGSAANYGYTF.

This clonotype was picked up a small number of times. This chain uses TRBV20-1 with TRBJ2-5; a possible D gene is TRBD2 (6 bases). V dropped 3 bases and J dropped 5 bases, with 25 bases sitting between them. From germline, CDR1 is DFQATT and CDR2 SNEGSKA (reference sequence). This CDR3 has 17 amino acids. The CDR3 nucleotides are TGCAGTGCTAGCCCCACGATGGGGGGTCCTTCGGAGGAGACCCAGTACTTC. This sequence encodes CSASPTMGGPSEETQYF.

This clonotype was counted a few times. This chain joins TRBV4-1 and TRBJ2-1, with unresolved D. Germline V gene data show CDR1 as MGHRA and CDR2 as YSYEKL. V shed 0 bases and J shed 8 bases, with 11 bases lying between them. The CDR3 totals 14 residues. The CDR3 spells CASSQDDRWDEQFF. The CDR3 DNA reads as TGCGCCAGCAGCCAAGACGACCGGTGGGATGAGCAGTTCTTC.

The chain uses TRBV11-2 and TRBJ2-1, with 9 bases lining up with TRBD2. The CDR3 runs 20 residues. The germline V gene encodes CDR1 SGHAT and CDR2 FQNNGV. V was pared by 5 bases and J by 1 base, with 18 bases of the junction left unmatched. The DNA for the CDR3 is TGTGCCAGCAGCCGTCCGGGGACTAGCTCCCCCCTAGCGTCCTACAATGAGCAGTTCTTC. This gives the protein CASSRPGTSSPLASYNEQFF.

This clonotype was counted only a few times. At one end, the junction sequence differs from germline, possibly due to a read error. V is TRBV12-3 or TRBV12-4 and J is TRBJ2-4; a possible D gene is TRBD2 (7 bases). The CDR3 is 12 amino acids. CDR3 bases: TGTGCCAGCAGTAATCTAAGGGGGGGCTCGGACTTC. This sequence encodes CASSNLRGGSDF.

V usage is TRBV27 and J usage is TRBJ1-1; D is possibly TRBD1 (6 bases). CDR1 MNHEY and CDR2 SMNVEV come from the germline V gene (reference sequence). The CDR3 is made up of 13 amino acids. V was pared by 10 bases and J by 0 bases, with 12 bases between. CDR3 loop: CATRTGMNTEAFF. The CDR3 DNA reads TGTGCCACCCGAACAGGGATGAACACTGAAGCTTTCTTT.

The chain carries TRBV27 and TRBJ2-1, with 8 bases lining up with TRBD2. The CDR3 runs 16 residues. The trim removed 4 bases at V and 0 bases at J, leaving 5 bases unmatched. Germline loops: CDR1 MNHEY, CDR2 SMNVEV (reference sequence). CDR3 DNA: TGTGCCAGCAGTTCCGGCGGGAGGAGCTCCTACAATGAGCAGTTCTTC. This gives the protein CASSSGGRSSYNEQFF.

This clonotype appeared a few times. The rearrangement uses TRBV7-9 and TRBJ1-1; 9 bases match TRBD1. Looked up from germline, CDR1 is SEHNR and CDR2 is FQNEAQ (reference sequence). The trim removed 10 bases at V and 3 bases at J, leaving 9 bases unmatched. The CDR3 has 14 residues. CDR3 DNA sequence: TGTGCCACCAGACAGGGGGGAGTGGACACTGAAGCTTTCTTT. This encodes CATRQGGVDTEAFF.

This clonotype was detected a few times. This rearrangement joins TRBV9 to TRBJ2-1; 9 bases agree with TRBD2. J gave up 5 bases and V 6 bases, and 6 bases lay outside the gene matches. This CDR3 spans 14 amino acids. The germline gives CDR1 SGDLS, CDR2 YYNGEE. CDR3 residues: CASTLAGFDNEQFF. For the CDR3, the DNA is TGTGCCAGCACCCTAGCGGGATTTGACAATGAGCAGTTCTTC.

The sample holds a few counts of this clonotype. The chain couples TRBV7-8 to TRBJ2-3, with TRBD2 matching over 8 bases. Germline lookup yields CDR1 SGHVS and CDR2 FQNEAQ. The length of the CDR3 is 15 residues. The V segment lost 5 bases and the J segment 6 bases; nucleotides outside the gene matches: 10. CDR3 DNA sequence: TGTGCCAGCAGCCGAATTAGCGGGGACGCCGATACGCAGTATTTT. Encoded protein: CASSRISGDADTQYF.

This clonotype was seen repeatedly, ten times or more. The chain joins TRBV7-6 to TRBJ2-5; D unclear. CDR1 and CDR2 from the germline V gene are SGHVS and FNYEAQ. The ends were cut back, 0 bases at V and 2 bases at J, with 10 bases in the middle. This CDR3 region has 15 residues. CDR3 amino acids: CASSLASLRQETQYF. The CDR3 DNA is TGTGCCAGCAGCTTAGCCTCCTTGAGGCAAGAGACCCAGTACTTC.

The chain carries TRBV3-1 and TRBJ2-1; D tentatively reads TRBD1 or TRBD2 (6 bases each). In germline, CDR1 is LGHDT, CDR2 YNNKEL (reference sequence). Trimming stripped 1 base from V and 3 bases from J, with 16 bases between. The CDR3 is 17 residues long. CDR3 in DNA: TGTGCCAGCAGCCAAGTTGCGAGGGGGGACGGCTACAATGAGCAGTTCTTC. It codes for CASSQVARGDGYNEQFF.

This chain joins TRBV27 and TRBJ2-7; tentative D call: TRBD2 (5 bases). The CDR3 is 14 residues long. Germline V gene data show CDR1 as MNHEY and CDR2 as SMNVEV (reference sequence). With 7 bases removed from V and 2 bases from J, the gap between germline ends came to 15 bases. CDR3 nucleotide sequence: TGTGCCAGCAAGGAGCGGCCGGGTACCTACGAGCAGTACTTC. Protein: CASKERPGTYEQYF.

This chain uses TRBV10-3 with TRBJ2-1; the match to TRBD2 covers 10 bases. J was trimmed by 0 bases and V by 4 bases; bases with no gene match: 12. The germline V gene has CDR1 ENHRY and CDR2 SYGVKD. CDR3 length: 19 residues. CDR3 residues: CAISVSASGSTSSYNEQFF. DNA of the CDR3: TGTGCCATCAGTGTATCTGCTAGCGGGAGCACTAGCTCCTACAATGAGCAGTTCTTC.

This clonotype has only a few counts. The chain is built from TRBV25-1 and TRBJ2-3, with TRBD2 matching over 7 bases. This CDR3 comprises 16 residues. Germline loops: CDR1 MGHDK, CDR2 SYGVNS. Trimming at V came to 1 base and at J to 0 bases, leaving 4 bases not matched to a gene. The CDR3 DNA sequence: TGTGCCAGCAGTGAATCTGGGAGGGGAAGCACAGATACGCAGTATTTT. Amino acids: CASSESGRGSTDTQYF.

Points on this clonotype: Given a much more abundant clone one base away, this may be a read error. The chain combines TRBV6-1 with TRBJ1-2; 9 positions agree with TRBD1. V was clipped by 5 bases and J by 4 bases; unmatched bases: 2. Germline CDR1 MNHNS, CDR2 SASEGT. The CDR3 length is 13 residues. The DNA of the CDR3 is TGTGCCAGCAGTCGGACAGGGGCCTATGGCTACACCTTC. This codes for CASSRTGAYGYTF.

This clonotype occurred many times. The V and J genes are TRBV15 and TRBJ1-1; weak D call: TRBD1 (5 bases). CDR3 length: 13 amino acids. V was shortened by 0 bases and J by 7 bases, with 9 bases between the two germline ends. In germline, CDR1 is LNHNV, CDR2 YYDKDF (reference sequence). As DNA, the CDR3 is TGTGCCACCAGCAGAGATGGGGGGAATGAAGCTTTCTTT. Residues: CATSRDGGNEAFF.